These 27 T cell receptor beta chains were sequenced from one sample in a study of T cells after yellow fever vaccination. TCRdb independently ran MiXCR on the 5' RACE reads; one entry per CDR3 protein. The sample includes about 230,000 distinct CDR3 sequences, roughly 6.3% of them seen just once. The specimen comprised CD4+ T cells sorted from PBMCs, sampled on the day of the yellow fever booster vaccination. These receptors originate from a man aged 30 to 45 who received the YFV17D yellow fever vaccine.

This clonotype was found many times. The chain uses TRBV12-3 or TRBV12-4 and TRBJ2-2, with D possibly matching TRBD1 (5 bases). The CDR3 has 13 amino acids. V dropped 2 bases and J dropped 6 bases, with 7 bases sitting between them. The CDR3 bases are TGTGCCAGCAGTTTACAGGGCCCCGGGGAGCTGTTTTTT. Protein product: CASSLQGPGELFF.

This clonotype was picked up many times. V gene TRBV7-9 combines with J gene TRBJ1-1; D is unclear. V was trimmed by 5 bases and J by 1 base, leaving 8 bases between them. Germline-derived CDR1 and CDR2 are SEHNR and FQNEAQ (reference sequence). This CDR3 has 13 residues. The CDR3 is CASSITKNTEAFF. The DNA for the CDR3 is TGTGCCAGCAGCATTACAAAGAACACTGAAGCTTTCTTT.

This clonotype was recorded at least ten times. The V call is TRBV3-1, the J call TRBJ2-3; D ambiguous. The V end was cut by 5 bases, the J end by 0 bases, with 12 bases between. This CDR3 comprises 15 residues. Germline V gene data show CDR1 as LGHDT and CDR2 as YNNKEL (reference sequence). The chain's CDR3 is CASSETGRSTDTQYF. As DNA, the CDR3 is TGTGCCAGCAGCGAGACGGGCAGGAGCACAGATACGCAGTATTTT.

This clonotype was observed many times. The chain's CDR3 is CASSLRREGLGNEQFF. CDR3 nucleotides: TGTGCCAGCAGCTTGCGCCGGGAGGGCCTGGGGAATGAGCAGTTCTTC. The chain combines TRBV5-5 with TRBJ2-1; TRBD2 matches at 8 bases. Trimming removed 1 base from V and 7 bases from J; junction bases left unmatched: 10. The CDR3 runs 16 residues. Looked up from germline, CDR1 is SGHKS and CDR2 is YYEKEE (reference sequence).

This clonotype appeared a few times. This chain uses TRBV20-1 with TRBJ2-7; D ambiguous. Trimming took 3 bases from V and 7 from J, leaving 16 bases between them. CDR1 is DFQATT and CDR2 is SNEGSKA in the germline V gene (reference sequence). CDR3 length equals 13 residues. The CDR3 DNA follows: TGCAGTGCTAGTGACGGTCTGATGGGGGAGCAGTACTTC. This gives the protein CSASDGLMGEQYF.

This rearrangement joins TRBV7-2 to TRBJ2-3; D possibly corresponds to TRBD2 (6 bases). The V gene's germline CDR1 is SGHTA and CDR2 FQGNSA. This CDR3 has 15 amino acids. V dropped 2 bases and J dropped 4 bases, with 13 bases sitting between them. CDR3 coding DNA: TGTGCCAGCAGCTTAAGTACTAGCAGGGCAGATACGCAGTATTTT. Translation: CASSLSTSRADTQYF.

This clonotype was seen repeatedly, ten times or more. J is TRBJ2-3 and V is TRBV19; TRBD2 matches at 13 bases. The germline CDR1 and CDR2 sequences are LNHDA and SQIVND (reference sequence). This CDR3 region has 16 residues. With V trimmed by 3 bases and J by 1 base, 1 base remained unmatched. CDR3 coding DNA: TGTGCCAGTAGTATCGGACTAGCGGGAGGCACAGATACGCAGTATTTT. Amino acids: CASSIGLAGGTDTQYF.

A remark on this clonotype: An end of the junction does not agree with germline; a read error may underlie this. This sequence joins TRBV20-1 and TRBJ2-3; 10 positions agree with TRBD2. Germline CDR1 DFQATT, CDR2 SNEGSKA (reference sequence). This CDR3 comprises 15 residues. CDR3 amino acids: CCARESSGSGDTQYF. Written as DNA, the CDR3 is TGCTGTGCTAGAGAGTCTAGCGGGAGCGGAGATACGCAGTATTTT.

The CDR3 DNA reads TGCGCCAGCCGGGAAGGGCAGTCCGGGGAGCTGTTTTTT. This encodes CASREGQSGELFF. The J gene is TRBJ2-2, the V gene TRBV5-1; D is perhaps TRBD2 (5 bases). The ends were cut back, 7 bases at V and 6 bases at J, with 13 bases in the middle. The CDR3 has 13 amino acids. Germline-derived CDR1 and CDR2 are SGHRS and YFSETQ.

Only a few counts were recorded for this clonotype. The rearrangement links TRBV7-2 to TRBJ2-5; the match to TRBD2 covers 7 bases. The CDR3 contains 16 residues. Germline V gives CDR1 SGHTA, CDR2 FQGNSA. Trimming took 3 bases from V and 5 from J; bases not matched to a gene: 12. The CDR3 region has the DNA TGTGCCAGCAGCTTGCTTGTAGCGGGTGGTCGGGAGACCCAGTACTTC. Translating gives CASSLLVAGGRETQYF.

About this clonotype itself: At one of its ends the junction is not consistent with the germline gene, which may arise from a read error. The J gene is TRBJ2-3, the V gene TRBV9; no reliable D call. Germline-derived CDR1 and CDR2 are SGDLS and YYNGEE. The CDR3 extends over 11 amino acids. The CDR3 DNA reads as TGTGCCACCAGCGCAACAGATACGCAGTATTTT. It specifies CATSATDTQYF.

This clonotype was seen repeatedly, ten times or more. The V gene is TRBV7-2, the J gene TRBJ2-1, with D possibly being TRBD1 (5 bases). The CDR3 runs to 13 residues. Trimming shortened V by 5 bases and J by 12 bases, and 17 bases separated the two germline ends. CDR1 is SGHTA and CDR2 is FQGNSA in the germline V gene. CDR3 region: CASSPSSPTGQFF. The CDR3 DNA is TGTGCCAGCAGCCCTAGTTCCCCCACAGGGCAGTTCTTC.

This clonotype appeared a few times. The chain combines TRBV18 with TRBJ2-3, with D hard to call. The CDR3 has 13 residues. The V gene's germline CDR1 is KGHSH and CDR2 LQKENI. Trimming took off 0 bases at V and 3 bases at J, with 4 bases between the two ends. CDR3 in DNA: TGTGCCAGCTCACCACCTGTGACAGATACGCAGTATTTT. Translation: CASSPPVTDTQYF.

A few counts support this clonotype. CDR3 nucleotide sequence: TGTGCCAGCAGCAATAGCGGGACCGACATTCAGTACTTC. It encodes CASSNSGTDIQYF. The chain has TRBV6-1 and TRBJ2-4; TRBD2 agrees at 8 bases. Germline V CDR1 and CDR2: MNHNS, SASEGT. V lost 6 bases to trimming and J lost 8 bases; unmatched junction nucleotides: 6. The CDR3 length is 13 residues.

This clonotype came up many times. J is TRBJ2-7 and V is TRBV5-1, with TRBD2 identical over 9 bases. After removal of 7 bases from V and 2 bases from J, the junction contained 13 bases not matched to a gene. Looked up from germline, CDR1 is SGHRS and CDR2 is YFSETQ. The CDR3 consists of 16 residues. DNA for the CDR3: TGCGCCAGCTCCCTAAATCTAGCGGGAAAAGCCTACGAGCAGTACTTC. It specifies CASSLNLAGKAYEQYF.

This clonotype was counted many times. The chain is built from TRBV7-3 and TRBJ2-1; D unresolved. Trimming cost V 5 bases and J 5 bases, with 10 bases left between them. This CDR3 spans 13 amino acids. Germline CDR1 SGHTA, CDR2 FQGTGA. The CDR3 spells CASSIHLDNEQFF. In nucleotides, the CDR3 is TGTGCCAGCAGCATTCATCTAGACAATGAGCAGTTCTTC.

This clonotype was recorded a few times. The chain is built from TRBV20-1 and TRBJ1-5; no definite D call. This CDR3 contains 17 residues. V was cut by 1 base and J by 0 bases, with 16 bases left in between. Germline V gene lookup returns CDR1 DFQATT and CDR2 SNEGSKA (reference sequence). CDR3 in amino acids: CSARVSQRTNSNQPQHF. CDR3 coding DNA: TGCAGTGCTAGAGTTTCGCAGCGCACAAATAGCAATCAGCCCCAGCATTTT.

V usage is TRBV20-1 and J usage is TRBJ2-3, with D perhaps TRBD2 (6 bases). Germline V CDR1 and CDR2: DFQATT, SNEGSKA (reference sequence). This CDR3 is built from 15 residues. Trimming removed 5 bases at V and 0 bases at J, with 15 bases between. CDR3 region: CSAPLASGSTDTQYF. For the CDR3, the DNA is TGCAGTGCTCCCCTAGCAAGCGGGAGCACAGATACGCAGTATTTT.

V gene TRBV20-1 combines with J gene TRBJ2-5, with D perhaps being TRBD1 or TRBD2 (6 bases each). This CDR3 region has 14 residues. The ends were cut back, 5 bases at V and 5 bases at J, with 18 bases in the middle. CDR1 DFQATT and CDR2 SNEGSKA come from the germline V gene (reference sequence). This CDR3 reads CSALLGGRDETQYF. The CDR3 nucleotides read TGCAGTGCTCTCCTTGGGGGGCGGGATGAGACCCAGTACTTC.

As regards this clonotype: A much larger clone lies one base from this, so it may be a read error. V usage is TRBV6-5 and J usage is TRBJ2-7, with a weak D call TRBD2 (5 bases). V dropped 2 bases and J dropped 2 bases, with 22 bases sitting between them. Germline CDR1 is MNHEY and CDR2 is SVGAGI. This CDR3 is built from 18 residues. The CDR3 loop reads CASSYQNRIRGSPYEQYF. CDR3 nucleotides: TGTGCCAGCAGTTACCAAAACCGAATTCGGGGATCCCCCTACGAGCAGTACTTC.

This sequence joins TRBV4-1 and TRBJ1-2; weak D call: TRBD1 (5 bases). The CDR3 is 13 residues long. The V gene's germline CDR1 is MGHRA and CDR2 YSYEKL. V was pared by 4 bases and J by 4 bases, with 10 bases between. The DNA for the CDR3 is TGCGCCAGCAGCCCGGCAGGGTTCTATGGCTACACCTTC. It yields the protein CASSPAGFYGYTF.

This clonotype appeared many times. The rearrangement uses TRBV10-1 and TRBJ2-2; the match to TRBD2 covers 7 bases. Per germline, CDR1 WNHNN and CDR2 SYGVQD (reference sequence). The CDR3 is made up of 14 amino acids. V gave up 6 bases and J gave up 5 bases; unmatched junction bases: 6. As DNA, the CDR3 is TGCGCCAGCAGCGCAGGGAGGGCGACCGGGGAGCTGTTTTTT. It yields the protein CASSAGRATGELFF.

The chain links TRBV7-2 to TRBJ2-5; 12 positions match TRBD1. The CDR3 loop spans 16 amino acids. V lost 1 base, J lost 4 bases, and 4 bases stayed unmatched. Germline lookup yields CDR1 SGHTA and CDR2 FQGNSA. CDR3 sequence reads: CASSLGDRGRVETQYF. CDR3 sequence (DNA): TGTGCCAGCAGCTTAGGGGACAGGGGGCGCGTAGAGACCCAGTACTTC.

The genes are TRBV20-1 and TRBJ2-1; a possible D gene is TRBD2 (6 bases). Between the trimmed V and J ends, which lost 2 bases and 8 bases, there was a span of 10 bases. This CDR3 is 12 amino acids long. Germline V gene lookup returns CDR1 DFQATT and CDR2 SNEGSKA (reference sequence). The CDR3 nucleotides are TGCAGTGCTAGACGGGAGCTCCATGAGCAGTTCTTC. Its translation is CSARRELHEQFF.

This clonotype was counted many times. The chain carries TRBV29-1 and TRBJ2-3; D might be TRBD2 (6 bases). The V end lost 2 bases, the J end lost 14 bases, and 14 bases lay between the germline ends. This CDR3 is built from 11 residues. Germline loops: CDR1 SQVTM, CDR2 ANQGSEA. Written as DNA, the CDR3 is TGCAGCGTTGAACTACCCGGGACTCCGTATTTT. Translating it yields CSVELPGTPYF.

The chain combines TRBV6-1 with TRBJ2-7; 8 positions match TRBD2. The CDR3 covers 15 residues. Looked up from germline, CDR1 is MNHNS and CDR2 is SASEGT. V was pared by 6 bases and J by 0 bases, with 7 bases of the junction left unmatched. The CDR3, as DNA: TGTGCCAGCAGCGGCCAAAGCGGGAGCTCCTACGAGCAGTACTTC. This translates into CASSGQSGSSYEQYF.

The genes are TRBV29-1 and TRBJ1-1, with unresolved D. Germline V CDR1 and CDR2: SQVTM, ANQGSEA. The CDR3 is 13 residues long. V was clipped by 7 bases and J by 3 bases, with 15 bases between them. CDR3 in DNA: TGCAGCGGCCAAATTAGGGAGGACACTGAAGCTTTCTTT. As protein: CSGQIREDTEAFF.